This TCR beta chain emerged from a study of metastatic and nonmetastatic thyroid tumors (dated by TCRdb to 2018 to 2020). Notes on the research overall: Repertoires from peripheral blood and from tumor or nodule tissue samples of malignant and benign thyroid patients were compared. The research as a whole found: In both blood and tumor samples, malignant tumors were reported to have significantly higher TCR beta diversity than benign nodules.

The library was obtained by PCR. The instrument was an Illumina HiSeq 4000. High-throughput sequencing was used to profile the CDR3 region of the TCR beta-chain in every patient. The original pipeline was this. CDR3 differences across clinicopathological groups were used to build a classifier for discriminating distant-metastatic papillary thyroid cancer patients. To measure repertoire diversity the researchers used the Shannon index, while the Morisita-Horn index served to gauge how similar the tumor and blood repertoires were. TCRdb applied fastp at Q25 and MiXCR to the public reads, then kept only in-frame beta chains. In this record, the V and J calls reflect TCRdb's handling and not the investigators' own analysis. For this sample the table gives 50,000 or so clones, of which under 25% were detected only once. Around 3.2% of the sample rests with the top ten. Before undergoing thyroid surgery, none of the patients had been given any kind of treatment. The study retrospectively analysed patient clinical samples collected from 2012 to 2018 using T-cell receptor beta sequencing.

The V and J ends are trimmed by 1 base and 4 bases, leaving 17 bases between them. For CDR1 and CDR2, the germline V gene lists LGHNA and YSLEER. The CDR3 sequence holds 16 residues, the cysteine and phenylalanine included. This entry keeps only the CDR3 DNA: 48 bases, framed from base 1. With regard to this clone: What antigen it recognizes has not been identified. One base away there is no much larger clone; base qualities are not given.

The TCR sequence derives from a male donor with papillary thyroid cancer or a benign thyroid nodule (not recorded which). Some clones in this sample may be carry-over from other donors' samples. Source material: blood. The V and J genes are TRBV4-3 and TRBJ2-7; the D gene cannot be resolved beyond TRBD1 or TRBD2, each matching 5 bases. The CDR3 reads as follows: CASSQVVRRGTYEQYF. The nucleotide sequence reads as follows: TGCGCCAGCAGCCAAGTAGTACGACGGGGCACGTACGAGCAGTACTTC.